This TCR beta chain is drawn from a study of shared clonotypes between healthy human individuals. Study-level points and caveats: There were few donors, and this limited the genetic and exposure-history diversity represented. Larger estimated richness was generally recorded for naive subsets relative to memory subsets. Although depth was large, rarefaction showed that sequencing of the sorted subsets was incomplete. Sample collection involved blood only; tissue repertoires are likely different.

Looked up from germline, CDR1 is LNHDA and CDR2 is SQIVND (reference sequence). This CDR3 has 16 amino acids. Trimming removed 1 base from V and 4 bases from J; junction bases left unmatched: 0. Only in-frame clones appear in the TCRdb table, and some are missing; sequencing was by immunoSEQ multiplex PCR. The data contain approximately 1.4 million clones, about 98% of them singletons. Of note for this clone: Its matching antigen is unknown. This specimen includes other DNA sequences encoding the same CDR3.

The sample taken for sequencing was naive CD4+ T cells sorted from blood. The subset here: CD45RA+ positively selected. The clonotype originates from a man aged 25 to 45 in good health. The gene calls are TRBV19 and TRBJ2-3; 15 bases line up with TRBD2. The CDR3 loop reads CASSIGTSGRADTQYF. The CDR3 bases are TGTGCCAGTAGTATAGGGACTAGCGGGAGGGCAGATACGCAGTATTTT.